The source of this T cell receptor beta chain is a study of T cell repertoires in aging, cancer and after chemotherapy. V was pared by 2 bases and J by 8 bases, with 18 bases between. The CDR3 runs 15 residues. The germline CDR1 and CDR2 sequences are DFQATT and SNEGSKA (reference sequence). Peripheral blood genomic DNA, not sorted cells or RNA, was the template. A mixed TRB-A/B primer pool amplified rearranged TRB by multiplex touch-down PCR. TCRdb re-called the multiplex PCR reads through MiXCR, storing one row per CDR3 protein. The repertoire holds some 9,000 distinct CDR3 sequences, roughly 41% seen once, with over 9% in the top ten.

This receptor was identified in a human donor with a solid tumor. The sample taken for sequencing was blood. The V gene is TRBV20-1, the J gene TRBJ2-2; possibly TRBD2 for D (6 bases). This CDR3 is CSARSSPGLVGELFF. In DNA, the CDR3 is TGCAGTGCTAGATCTTCCCCGGGACTGGTAGGGGAGCTGTTTTTT.